Reported below is one T cell receptor (beta chain). Authors' data handling: Reference gene primers were amplified, and this amplification served to estimate nucleated cell counts. Profiled with immunoSEQ multiplex PCR; TCRdb holds only in-frame clones, not every one. The V and J calls and the clone size are those of that table, but D and trimming were determined from the DNA. The sample lists thousands of clones, approximately 87% occurring once. This entry is derived from a study of blood T cell repertoires in COVID-19. In the study overall: Collection of acute and convalescent COVID-19 samples took place in the United States, Italy and Spain. The analysed material was cDNA or gDNA that came from T cells, B-cell-depleted T cells, or PBMCs.

V lost 0 bases, J lost 4 bases, and 13 bases lay in between. The CDR3 extends over 16 amino acids. Germline loops: CDR1 LGHNA, CDR2 YSLEER. The sequenced sample was peripheral blood. This receptor was taken from a man in his 60s with acute or convalescent COVID-19. J is TRBJ1-3 and V is TRBV4-3, with a weak D call TRBD1 (5 bases). CDR3 DNA: TGCGCCAGCAGCCAAGACCCCAGGGCTTCAGGAAACACCATATATTTT. Protein product: CASSQDPRASGNTIYF.